The clone carrying this T cell receptor (beta chain) was detected once. Its antigen is not known. Germline V CDR1 and CDR2: SGHAT, FQDESV (reference sequence). Trimming removed 8 bases at V and 0 bases at J, with 20 bases between. This CDR3 has 17 amino acids. This sample is part of a study of cytomegalovirus exposure and HLA in healthy donors. Notes on the study in general: Later analysis placed DRB1 highest and HLA-C lowest in TCR association rates, which differed by HLA locus. Cytomegalovirus-associated status was assigned to some 180 TCR beta chains. Earlier analysis looked at TCR beta V segments, and most were productive about 87% or about 30% of the time. Diagnosis of cytomegalovirus status made by the classifier reportedly showed high specificity and sensitivity.

Vbeta (60) and Jbeta (13) primers were used in the PCR. Data came from immunoSEQ multiplex PCR; TCRdb stores just in-frame clones and leaves some out. The table has around 190,000 clones, roughly 82% seen once. This TCR came from a girl aged 2 to 10 in good health and CMV-seropositive. Sequencing was done on a sample of PBMCs. The V call is TRBV11-1, the J call TRBJ1-5; no definite D call. The CDR3 sequence: CASLTRNRTYSNQPQHF. Here the CDR3 DNA reads TGTGCCAGCCTCACGAGAAACAGAACCTATAGCAATCAGCCCCAGCATTTT.